This TCR beta chain was obtained from a study of CD8 T cells in Susac syndrome. Germline lookup yields CDR1 MDHEN and CDR2 SYDVKM. There are 16 residues in the CDR3. V shed 4 bases and J 0 bases; nucleotides not matched to a gene: 3. Reverse transcription of 0.5 to 1 ug RNA was performed with random hexamers. An immunoSEQ multiplex PCR generated amplified TCR beta CDR3 products spanning 54 Vbeta and 13 Jbeta. TCRdb itself ran the immunoSEQ multiplex PCR reads through MiXCR, one entry per CDR3 protein. The sample includes 400,000 to 550,000 distinct CDR3 sequences, approximately 85% seen only once; the top ten take approximately 0.12%. Broader study findings: The TCR sequencing and HLA analysis in the study involved a relatively small number of individuals, as the study acknowledged.

Concerning this clonotype: Its antigen is not identified.

The TCR sequence derives from a human donor with multiple sclerosis. This chain links TRBV28 with TRBJ1-1; TRBD1 agrees at 12 bases. Sequencing used CD8+ T cells from PBMCs. CDR3 in amino acids: CASSSGTGGMNTEAFF. Written as DNA, the CDR3 is TGTGCCAGCAGTTCCGGGACAGGGGGCATGAACACTGAAGCTTTCTTT. Looking up the rest from reference TRBV28 and TRBJ1-1 gives the full variable domain: DVKVTQSSRYLVKRTGEKVFLECVQDMDHENMFWYRQDPGLGLRLIYFSYDVKMKEKGDIPEGYSVSREKKERFSLILESASTNQTSMYLCASSSGTGGMNTEAFFGQGTRLTVV.